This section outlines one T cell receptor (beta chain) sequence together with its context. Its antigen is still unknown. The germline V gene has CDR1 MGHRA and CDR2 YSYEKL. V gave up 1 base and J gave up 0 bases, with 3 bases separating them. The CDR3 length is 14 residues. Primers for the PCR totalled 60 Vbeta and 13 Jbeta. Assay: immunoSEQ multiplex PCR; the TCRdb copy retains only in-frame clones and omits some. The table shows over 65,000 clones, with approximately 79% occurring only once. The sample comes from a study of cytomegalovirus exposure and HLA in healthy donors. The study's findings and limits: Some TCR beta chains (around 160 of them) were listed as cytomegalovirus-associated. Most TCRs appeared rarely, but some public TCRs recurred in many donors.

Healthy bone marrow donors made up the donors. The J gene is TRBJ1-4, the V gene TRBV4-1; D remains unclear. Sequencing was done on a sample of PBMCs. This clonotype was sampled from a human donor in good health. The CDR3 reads CASSQAATNEKLFF. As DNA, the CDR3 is TGCGCCAGCAGCCAAGCAGCAACTAATGAAAAACTGTTTTTT.